This TCR beta chain was sequenced during a study of shared clonotypes between healthy human individuals. This clone was seen a handful of times. Its target is not known. Naive CD45RA+ and memory CD45RA-negative subsets were split from CD4+ cells. Overall study findings and caveats: Sampling covered nothing but blood. Tissue TCR repertoires likely differ from those found in blood.

The V gene end was trimmed by 7 bases and the J gene end by 2 bases; junction bases not matched to a gene: 13. Per germline, CDR1 SGHRS and CDR2 YFSETQ. CDR3 length equals 16 residues. Profiling relied on immunoSEQ multiplex PCR, and the TCRdb table lists in-frame clones only, not all of them. This sample has over a million clones; around 76% occur once, and the top ten carry 1.4% to 1.5%. The chain joins TRBV5-1 to TRBJ2-3, with 7 bases fitting TRBD2. This clonotype was sampled from a man younger than 30 in good health. The sample comprised memory CD4+ T cells sorted from blood. The subset is: CD45RA-negative fraction. The CDR3 DNA follows: TGCGCCAGCGCACCCTCTTATAGCGGGTTCACAGATACGCAGTATTTT. Its protein product is CASAPSYSGFTDTQYF. Full variable domain (missing parts from reference TRBV5-1 and TRBJ2-3): KAGVTQTPRYLIKTRGQQVTLSCSPISGHRSVSWYQQTPGQGLQFLFEYFSETQRNKGNFPGRFSGRQFSNSRSEMNVSTLELGDSALYLCASAPSYSGFTDTQYFGPGTRLTVL.